This T cell receptor (beta chain) was found in a study of CD8 T cells in ankylosing spondylitis. General study findings and limits: Disease-linked clones reportedly concentrated significantly in matched ankylosing spondylitis synovial fluid. Before this, some motif variants had been reported in reactive arthritis synovial fluid and blood. Within ankylosing spondylitis blood, a TCR beta motif made up of several highly homologous variants appeared to be characteristic.

Of note for this clonotype: What it binds is unknown.

The V end was cut by 1 base, the J end by 3 bases, with 9 bases between. The CDR3 has 14 amino acids. Germline CDR1 reads SGHVS; CDR2 reads FNYEAQ. Libraries for TCR beta were made by quantitative 5'-RACE with molecular barcodes. TCRdb used MiXCR to reprocess the 5' RACE reads, holding one entry per CDR3 protein. The data hold about 500,000 distinct CDR3 sequences, with 12% observed a single time. Sequenced sample: blood, either unsorted or a sorted T cell fraction (not recorded which). The TCR originated in a male donor with ankylosing spondylitis. The gene calls are TRBV7-6 and TRBJ1-2; tentatively, D is TRBD1 (6 bases). CDR3: CASSLGQEHYGYTF. The DNA for the CDR3 is TGTGCCAGCAGCTTAGGACAGGAGCACTATGGCTACACCTTC.